These 18 T cell receptor beta chains came from one sample sequenced in a study of regulatory T cells in long-lasting Graves disease. Specified time point: persistent/refractory GD, antithyroid drugs over 5 years with positive TRAb. PBMC-derived RNA was used for the TCR library. Construction of TCR beta libraries relied on iRepertoire HTBI primers and on Arm-PCR targeting CDR3 regions. TCRdb independently ran MiXCR on the multiplex PCR reads; one entry per CDR3 protein. The sample holds around 300,000 distinct CDR3 sequences; 20% to 25% are singletons and the top ten take around three fifths. The sample here was peripheral blood mononuclear cells (PBMCs), taken when the disease was refractory, from a patient treated with antithyroid drugs. These TCRs come from a female donor with Graves disease.

This chain joins TRBV29-1 and TRBJ2-7; D is possibly TRBD2 (7 bases). V lost 4 bases to trimming and J lost 4 bases, with 14 bases between them. The CDR3 is 13 residues long. The V gene's germline CDR1 is SQVTM and CDR2 ANQGSEA. CDR3 loop: CSVGGGGRYEQYF. The CDR3 nucleotides are TGCAGCGTTGGGGGAGGGGGGCGGTACGAGCAGTACTTC.

The chain recombines TRBV7-2 with TRBJ2-2; 12 bases align to TRBD2. Germline loops: CDR1 SGHTA, CDR2 FQGNSA. This CDR3 spans 21 amino acids. Unmatched junction bases numbered 19, after V lost 1 base and J lost 7 bases. CDR3 amino acids: CASSLEERSSGRAGESGELFF. The CDR3, as DNA: TGTGCCAGCAGCTTAGAGGAAAGGTCTAGCGGGAGGGCCGGGGAAAGCGGGGAGCTGTTTTTT.

There are a few counts of this clonotype. This chain uses TRBV12-3 or TRBV12-4 with TRBJ1-3, with 12 bases lining up with TRBD1. J lost 8 bases, V lost 2 bases, and 7 bases had no gene match. The CDR3 totals 16 residues. The CDR3 spells CASSLPLGQGAYTIYF. The CDR3, as DNA: TGTGCCAGCAGTTTACCATTGGGACAGGGGGCATACACCATATATTTT.

Comments on this clonotype: The junction shows a germline mismatch at one end, possibly a read error. J is TRBJ1-4 and V is TRBV5-1; 8 bases align to TRBD1. Looked up from germline, CDR1 is SGHRS and CDR2 is YFSETQ. The CDR3 sequence is 16 residues long. Here the CDR3 DNA reads TGCGCCAGCAGGGAGTCACCGGGACAGGCTAATGAAAAACTGCTTTTT. Translated: CASRESPGQANEKLLF.

This clonotype was counted at least ten times. The V gene is TRBV12-3 or TRBV12-4, the J gene TRBJ1-5; D gene uncertain. The ends were cut back, 6 bases at V and 6 bases at J, with 9 bases in the middle. The CDR3 spans 12 residues. In nucleotides, the CDR3 is TGTGCCAGCAGGAAACTAGCTCAGCCCCAGCATTTT. Encoded protein: CASRKLAQPQHF.

V gene TRBV24-1 combines with J gene TRBJ1-1, with TRBD1 as a possible D gene (5 bases). V was trimmed by 4 bases and J by 5 bases, leaving 10 bases between them. CDR1 is KGHDR and CDR2 is SFDVKD in the germline V gene. This CDR3 has 13 amino acids. CDR3 residues: CATSEERGTEAFF. CDR3 nucleotide sequence: TGTGCCACCAGTGAAGAGAGGGGTACTGAAGCTTTCTTT.

This clonotype was seen many times. The chain carries TRBV4-2 and TRBJ2-6; D may be TRBD1 (5 bases). The ends were cut back, 0 bases at V and 3 bases at J, with 15 bases in the middle. This CDR3 is 18 amino acids long. Germline V lookup: CDR1 LGHNA, CDR2 YNFKEQ. Written as DNA, the CDR3 is TGTGCCAGCAGCCAAGATCCGCAGGGTGCGGTTGGGGCCAACGTCCTGACTTTC. Translation gives CASSQDPQGAVGANVLTF.

This clonotype was seen at least ten times. The J gene is TRBJ2-7, the V gene TRBV28; 10 bases align to TRBD2. Trimming took 2 bases from V and 3 from J; bases not matched to a gene: 4. The CDR3 has 15 amino acids. Germline V gene sequence: CDR1 MDHEN, CDR2 SYDVKM. The CDR3 DNA reads as TGTGCCAGCAGTTTAGGGCTAGCGGGAGTCTACGAGCAGTACTTC. Residues: CASSLGLAGVYEQYF.

This chain joins TRBV20-1 and TRBJ2-2; D is perhaps TRBD2 (6 bases). Germline V gene lookup returns CDR1 DFQATT and CDR2 SNEGSKA (reference sequence). The length of the CDR3 is 17 residues. V lost 4 bases and J 4 bases, leaving 22 bases between the germline ends. CDR3 in DNA: TGCAGTGCTACTACGGAGGGCAGTGGGTTGGGCACCGGGGAGCTGTTTTTT. Its protein product is CSATTEGSGLGTGELFF.

In this sample, this clonotype turned up a few times. The rearrangement links TRBV2 to TRBJ2-5, with TRBD1 matching over 10 bases. This CDR3 contains 14 residues. V lost 5 bases, J lost 3 bases, and 3 bases stayed unmatched. Germline lookup yields CDR1 SNHLY and CDR2 FYNNEI. The CDR3 here is CASSRDRGEETQYF. CDR3 DNA sequence: TGTGCCAGCAGTCGGGACAGGGGAGAAGAGACCCAGTACTTC.

This clonotype was recorded at least ten times. The chain couples TRBV18 to TRBJ1-2, with 10 bases fitting TRBD1. The germline V gene encodes CDR1 KGHSH and CDR2 LQKENI. Trimming at V came to 6 bases and at J to 8 bases, leaving 6 bases not matched to a gene. The CDR3 is 13 amino acids. CDR3 bases: TGTGCCAGCTCTACGGGACAGGGGAACGGCTACACCTTC. Amino acid sequence: CASSTGQGNGYTF.

The chain combines TRBV7-2 with TRBJ1-5; D remains unclear. Germline V CDR1 and CDR2: SGHTA, FQGNSA. V was clipped by 1 base and J by 6 bases, with 7 bases between them. The CDR3 has 13 residues. CDR3 amino acids: CASSLGLVQPQHF. The CDR3, as DNA: TGTGCCAGCAGCTTAGGTCTAGTTCAGCCCCAGCATTTT. Combining the CDR3 with reference TRBV7-2 and TRBJ1-5 gives the whole variable domain GAGVSQSPSNKVTEKGKDVELRCDPISGHTALYWYRQSLGQGLEFLIYFQGNSAPDKSGLPSDRFSAERTGGSVSTLTIQRTQQEDSAVYLCASSLGLVQPQHFGDGTRLSIL.

Points on this clonotype: A much larger clone differs from this one at a single base, so this may be a read error. CDR3 in DNA: TGTGCCAGCAGTGAGGAGACAGTCCCACTCCTCACTTCCTACGAGCAGTACTTC. Amino acids: CASSEETVPLLTSYEQYF. The chain is built from TRBV12-3 or TRBV12-4 and TRBJ2-7, with a weak D call TRBD1 (5 bases). V was cut by 5 bases and J by 1 base, with 24 bases left in between. The CDR3 totals 18 residues.

With respect to this clonotype: Being one base from a much bigger clone, this may be a read error. V usage is TRBV12-3 or TRBV12-4 and J usage is TRBJ1-4; tentatively, D is TRBD1 (5 bases). Trimming stripped 1 base from V and 6 bases from J, with 21 bases between. This CDR3 is 18 amino acids long. CDR3 amino acids: CASSLGGWFGQTDEKLFF. The CDR3 bases are TGTGCCAGCAGTTTAGGGGGGTGGTTTGGGCAGACAGATGAAAAACTGTTTTTT.

In this sample, this clonotype turned up a few times. J is TRBJ1-2 and V is TRBV4-2; tentative D call: TRBD1 (5 bases). V lost 5 bases to trimming and J lost 1 base, with 14 bases between them. The CDR3 is 15 amino acids. In germline, CDR1 is LGHNA, CDR2 YNFKEQ. The CDR3 DNA is TGTGCCAGCAGCAGGGCGGACAAGGATAACTATGGCTACACCTTC. Its protein product is CASSRADKDNYGYTF.

This clonotype showed up many times. At one end the junction does not follow the germline gene, possibly because of a read error. The chain employs TRBV4-3 and TRBJ1-1; D call uncertain. Germline CDR1 reads LGHNA; CDR2 reads YSLEER. This CDR3 has 17 residues. The CDR3 here is CASSQEIKGGLNTEAFF. CDR3 in DNA: TGCGCCAGCAGCCAAGAAATAAAAGGAGGGCTGAATACTGAAGCTTTCTTT.

This chain connects TRBV20-1 to TRBJ2-2, with TRBD1 matching over 7 bases. V shed 5 bases, J shed 7 bases, and the junction held 13 bases outside the gene matches. The CDR3 length is 15 residues. Germline V gives CDR1 DFQATT, CDR2 SNEGSKA (reference sequence). CDR3 DNA: TGCAGTGCTTTGAATTCAGGGGGAACGGGCGGGGAGCTGTTTTTT. Encoded protein: CSALNSGGTGGELFF.

This clonotype occurred many times. The chain employs TRBV12-3 or TRBV12-4 and TRBJ2-2; no clear D gene. The CDR3 is 14 residues long. The germline V and J ends were trimmed by 1 base and 3 bases, with 6 bases remaining between them. The chain's CDR3 is CASSLVGDTGELFF. The CDR3 DNA reads as TGTGCCAGCAGTTTAGTAGGAGACACCGGGGAGCTGTTTTTT.